This TCR beta chain was retrieved from a study of T cells after yellow fever vaccination. From the 5' RACE reads, TCRdb called clonotypes with MiXCR, one entry per CDR3 protein. The sample comprises 550,000 to 750,000 distinct CDR3 sequences, about 13% of which are singletons, and 11% to 15% rests with the top ten. The CDR3 contains 16 residues. V was shortened by 5 bases and J by 3 bases, with 18 bases between the two germline ends. Germline CDR1 SGHTA, CDR2 FQGNSA. The clonotype comes from a man aged 30-40 years who received the YFV17D yellow fever vaccine. Sequencing was performed on PBMCs, taken on the day of the yellow fever booster vaccination. V is TRBV7-2 and J is TRBJ2-3, with TRBD1 as a possible D gene (6 bases). The CDR3 protein is CASSRPARGNTDTQYF. The DNA of the CDR3 is TGTGCCAGCAGCCGCCCTGCAAGGGGGAATACAGATACGCAGTATTTT.